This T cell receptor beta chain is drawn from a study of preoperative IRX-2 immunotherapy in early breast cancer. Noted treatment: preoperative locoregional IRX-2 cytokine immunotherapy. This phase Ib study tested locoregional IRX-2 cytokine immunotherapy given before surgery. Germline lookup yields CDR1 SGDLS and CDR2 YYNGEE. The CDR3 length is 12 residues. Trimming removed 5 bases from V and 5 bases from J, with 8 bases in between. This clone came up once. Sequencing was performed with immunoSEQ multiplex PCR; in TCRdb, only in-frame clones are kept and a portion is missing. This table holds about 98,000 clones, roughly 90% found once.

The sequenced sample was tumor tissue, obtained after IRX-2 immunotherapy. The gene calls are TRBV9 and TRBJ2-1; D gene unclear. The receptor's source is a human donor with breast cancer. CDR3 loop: CASSLTDNEQFF. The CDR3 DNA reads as TGTGCCAGCAGTTTAACTGACAATGAGCAGTTCTTC.